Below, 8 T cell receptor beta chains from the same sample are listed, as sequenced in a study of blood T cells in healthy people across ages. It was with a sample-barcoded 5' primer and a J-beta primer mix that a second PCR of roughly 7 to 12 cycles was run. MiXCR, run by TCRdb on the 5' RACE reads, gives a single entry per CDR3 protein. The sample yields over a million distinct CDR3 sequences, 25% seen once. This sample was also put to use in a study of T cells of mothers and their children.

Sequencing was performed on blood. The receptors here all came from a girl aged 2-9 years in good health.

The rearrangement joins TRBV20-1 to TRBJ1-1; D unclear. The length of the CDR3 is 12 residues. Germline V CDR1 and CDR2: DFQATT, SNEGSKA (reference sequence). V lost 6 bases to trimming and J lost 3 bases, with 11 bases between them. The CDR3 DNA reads TGCAGTGCAGACTCTGTTGACACTGAAGCTTTCTTT. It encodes CSADSVDTEAFF.

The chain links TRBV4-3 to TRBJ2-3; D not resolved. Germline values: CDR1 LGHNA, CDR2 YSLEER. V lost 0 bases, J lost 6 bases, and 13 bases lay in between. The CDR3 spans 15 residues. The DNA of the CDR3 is TGCGCCAGCAGCCAAGATTGGCCGAATGGGGATACGCAGTATTTT. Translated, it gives CASSQDWPNGDTQYF.

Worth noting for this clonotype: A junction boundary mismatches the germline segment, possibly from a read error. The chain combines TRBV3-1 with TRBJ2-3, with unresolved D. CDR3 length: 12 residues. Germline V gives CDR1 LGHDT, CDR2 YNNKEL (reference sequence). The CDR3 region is CANSSLDNTQYF. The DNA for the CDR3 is TGTGCCAACAGCTCCCTTGACAATACGCAGTACTTT.

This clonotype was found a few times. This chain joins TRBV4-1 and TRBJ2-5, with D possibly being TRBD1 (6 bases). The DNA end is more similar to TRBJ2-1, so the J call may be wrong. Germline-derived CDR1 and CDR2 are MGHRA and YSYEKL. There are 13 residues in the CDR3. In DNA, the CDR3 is TGCGCCAGCAGCCTAACAGGGTTAGCTGAGCAGTTCTTC. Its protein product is CASSLTGLAEQFF.

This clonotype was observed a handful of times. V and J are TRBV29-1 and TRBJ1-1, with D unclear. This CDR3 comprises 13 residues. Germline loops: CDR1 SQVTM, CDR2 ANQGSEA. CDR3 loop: CTARDGGNTEAFF. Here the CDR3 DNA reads TGCACCGCCCGGGATGGCGGGAACACTGAAGCTTTCTTT.

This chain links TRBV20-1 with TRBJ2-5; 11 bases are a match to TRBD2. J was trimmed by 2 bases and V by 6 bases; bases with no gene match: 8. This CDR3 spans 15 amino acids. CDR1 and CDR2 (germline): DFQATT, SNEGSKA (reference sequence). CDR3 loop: CSAQAGLAVQETQYF. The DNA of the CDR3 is TGCAGTGCGCAGGCGGGACTAGCGGTTCAAGAGACCCAGTACTTC.

CDR3 in DNA: TGCAGCGTTCACAGGGACCTCAACACAGATACGCAGTATTTT. It codes for CSVHRDLNTDTQYF. V usage is TRBV29-1 and J usage is TRBJ2-3, with D possibly matching TRBD1 (6 bases). This CDR3 contains 14 residues. V lost 5 bases and J 2 bases, leaving 14 bases between the germline ends. Germline values: CDR1 SQVTM, CDR2 ANQGSEA.

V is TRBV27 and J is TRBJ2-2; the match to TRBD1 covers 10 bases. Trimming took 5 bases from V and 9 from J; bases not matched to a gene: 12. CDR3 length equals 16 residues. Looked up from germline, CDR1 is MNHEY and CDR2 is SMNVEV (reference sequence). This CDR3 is CASSRPGQGGIRELFF. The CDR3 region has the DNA TGTGCCAGCAGTCGCCCCGGACAGGGGGGAATTAGGGAGCTGTTTTTT.